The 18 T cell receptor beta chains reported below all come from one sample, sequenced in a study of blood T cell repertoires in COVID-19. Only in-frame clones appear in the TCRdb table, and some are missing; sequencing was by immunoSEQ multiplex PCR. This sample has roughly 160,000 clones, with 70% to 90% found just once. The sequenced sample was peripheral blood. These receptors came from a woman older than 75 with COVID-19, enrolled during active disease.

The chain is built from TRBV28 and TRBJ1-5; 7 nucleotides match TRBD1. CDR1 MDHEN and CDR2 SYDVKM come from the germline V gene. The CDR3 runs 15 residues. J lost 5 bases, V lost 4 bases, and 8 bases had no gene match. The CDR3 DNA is TGTGCCAGCAGTTCTGTCCGGGACAGAGATCAGCCCCAGCATTTT. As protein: CASSSVRDRDQPQHF.

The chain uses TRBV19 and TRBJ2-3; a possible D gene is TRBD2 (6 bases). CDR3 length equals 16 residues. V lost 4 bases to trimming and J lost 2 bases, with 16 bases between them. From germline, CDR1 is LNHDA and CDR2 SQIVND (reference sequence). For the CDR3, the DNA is TGTGCCAGTAGTAACCCCGGGACTCCCTTCACAGATACGCAGTATTTT. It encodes CASSNPGTPFTDTQYF.

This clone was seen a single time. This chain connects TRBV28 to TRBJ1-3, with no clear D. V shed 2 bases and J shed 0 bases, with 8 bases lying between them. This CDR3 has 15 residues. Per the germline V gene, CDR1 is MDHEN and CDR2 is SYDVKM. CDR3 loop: CASSLGHGSGNTIYF. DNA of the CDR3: TGTGCCAGCAGTTTAGGTCACGGCTCTGGAAACACCATATATTTT.

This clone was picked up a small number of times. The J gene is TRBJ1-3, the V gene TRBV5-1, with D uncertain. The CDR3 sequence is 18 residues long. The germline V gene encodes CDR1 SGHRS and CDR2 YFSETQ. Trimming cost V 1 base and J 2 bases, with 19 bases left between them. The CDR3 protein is CASSLSPSLSGAGNTIYF. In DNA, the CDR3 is TGCGCCAGCAGCTTGTCCCCTAGTCTGAGCGGGGCTGGAAACACCATATATTTT.

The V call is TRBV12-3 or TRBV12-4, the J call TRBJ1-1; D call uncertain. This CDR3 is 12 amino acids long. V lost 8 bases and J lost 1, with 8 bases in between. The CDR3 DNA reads TGTGCCAGCGAGGCGAGGAACACTGAAGCTTTCTTT. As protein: CASEARNTEAFF.

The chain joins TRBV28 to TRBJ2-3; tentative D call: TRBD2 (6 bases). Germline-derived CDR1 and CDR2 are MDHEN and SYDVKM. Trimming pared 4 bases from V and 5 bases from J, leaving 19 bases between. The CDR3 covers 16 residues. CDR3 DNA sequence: TGTGCCAGCAGTTCGGCGAGGGAGGCTGGTCGAGATACGCAGTATTTT. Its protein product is CASSSAREAGRDTQYF.

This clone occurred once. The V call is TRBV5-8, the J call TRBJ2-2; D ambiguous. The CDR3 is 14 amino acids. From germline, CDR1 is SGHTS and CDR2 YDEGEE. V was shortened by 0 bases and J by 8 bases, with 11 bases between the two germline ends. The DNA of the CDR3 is TGTGCCAGCAGCTTGGACTTAATCGGGGGGGAGCTGTTTTTT. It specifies CASSLDLIGGELFF.

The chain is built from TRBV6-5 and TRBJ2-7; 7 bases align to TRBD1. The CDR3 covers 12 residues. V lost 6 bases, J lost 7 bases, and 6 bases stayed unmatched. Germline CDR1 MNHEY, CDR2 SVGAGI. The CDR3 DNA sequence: TGTGCCAGCAGCACGACAGGGAAAGAGCAGTACTTC. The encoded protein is CASSTTGKEQYF.

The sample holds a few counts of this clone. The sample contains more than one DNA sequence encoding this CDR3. The CDR3 loop reads CASSLDRGYTEAFF. The DNA of the CDR3 is TGCGCCAGCAGCTTGGATCGGGGATACACTGAAGCTTTCTTT. This rearrangement joins TRBV5-1 to TRBJ1-1; D is unresolved. The V gene lost 0 bases and the J gene lost 3 bases, with 9 bases spanning the gap. CDR3 size: 14 residues. From germline, CDR1 is SGHRS and CDR2 YFSETQ. The whole variable domain, filled in from reference TRBV5-1 and TRBJ1-1, reads KAGVTQTPRYLIKTRGQQVTLSCSPISGHRSVSWYQQTPGQGLQFLFEYFSETQRNKGNFPGRFSGRQFSNSRSEMNVSTLELGDSALYLCASSLDRGYTEAFFGQGTRLTVV.

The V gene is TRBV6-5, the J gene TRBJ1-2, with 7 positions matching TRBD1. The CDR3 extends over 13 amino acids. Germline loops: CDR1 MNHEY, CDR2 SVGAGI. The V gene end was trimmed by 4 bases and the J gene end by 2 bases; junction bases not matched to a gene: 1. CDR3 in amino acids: CASSLGQNYGYTF. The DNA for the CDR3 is TGTGCCAGCAGTTTGGGACAGAACTATGGCTACACCTTC.

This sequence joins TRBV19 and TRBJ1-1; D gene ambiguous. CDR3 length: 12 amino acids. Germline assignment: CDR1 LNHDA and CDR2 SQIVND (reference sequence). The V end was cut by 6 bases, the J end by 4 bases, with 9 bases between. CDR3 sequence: CASSPGGTEAFF. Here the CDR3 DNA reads TGTGCCAGTAGCCCCGGAGGCACTGAAGCTTTCTTT.

The CDR3 sequence is CASFYYTGELFF. In DNA form, the CDR3 reads TGTGCCAGCTTTTACTACACCGGGGAGCTGTTTTTT. This chain joins TRBV2 and TRBJ2-2; D gene unclear. CDR1 and CDR2 from the germline V gene are SNHLY and FYNNEI. The CDR3 covers 12 residues. V was cut by 8 bases and J by 3 bases, with 7 bases left in between. Combining the CDR3 with reference TRBV2 and TRBJ2-2 gives the whole variable domain EPEVTQTPSHQVTQMGQEVILRCVPISNHLYFYWYRQILGQKVEFLVSFYNNEISEKSEIFDDQFSVERPDGSNFTLKIRSTKLEDSAMYFCASFYYTGELFFGEGSRLTVL.

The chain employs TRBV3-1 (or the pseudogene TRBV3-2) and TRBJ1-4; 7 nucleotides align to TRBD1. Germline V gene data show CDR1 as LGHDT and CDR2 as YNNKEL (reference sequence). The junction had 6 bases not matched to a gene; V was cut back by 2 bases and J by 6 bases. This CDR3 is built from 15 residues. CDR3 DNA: TGTGCCAGCAGCCAAAGGGGGCCGGACTATGAAAAACTGTTTTTT. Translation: CASSQRGPDYEKLFF.

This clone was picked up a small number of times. CDR3 sequence: CASSTPFSDTQYF. As DNA, the CDR3 is TGTGCCAGCAGCACACCGTTCTCGGATACGCAGTATTTT. V usage is TRBV13 and J usage is TRBJ2-3, with D unresolved. The CDR3 length is 13 residues. Trimming cost V 5 bases and J 6 bases, with 12 bases left between them. Germline V CDR1 and CDR2: PRHDT, FYEKMQ (reference sequence).

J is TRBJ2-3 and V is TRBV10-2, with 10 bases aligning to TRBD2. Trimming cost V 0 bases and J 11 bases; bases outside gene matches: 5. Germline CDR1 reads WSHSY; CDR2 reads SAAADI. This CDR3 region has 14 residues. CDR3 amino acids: CASSESQRGGMQYF. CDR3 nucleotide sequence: TGCGCCAGCAGTGAGTCTCAGCGGGGGGGAATGCAGTATTTT.

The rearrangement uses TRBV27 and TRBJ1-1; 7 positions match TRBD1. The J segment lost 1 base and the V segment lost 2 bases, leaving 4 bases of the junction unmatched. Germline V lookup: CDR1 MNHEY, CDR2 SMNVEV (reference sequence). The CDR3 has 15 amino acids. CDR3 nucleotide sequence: TGTGCCAGCAGTTTAGGACAGGTAAAGAACACTGAAGCTTTCTTT. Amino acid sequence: CASSLGQVKNTEAFF.

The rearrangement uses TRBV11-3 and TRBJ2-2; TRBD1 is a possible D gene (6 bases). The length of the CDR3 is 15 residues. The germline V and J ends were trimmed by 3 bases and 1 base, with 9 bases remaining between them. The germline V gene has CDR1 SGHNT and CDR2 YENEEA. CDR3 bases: TGTGCCAGCAGCTTTACAGGGATGAACACCGGGGAGCTGTTTTTT. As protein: CASSFTGMNTGELFF.

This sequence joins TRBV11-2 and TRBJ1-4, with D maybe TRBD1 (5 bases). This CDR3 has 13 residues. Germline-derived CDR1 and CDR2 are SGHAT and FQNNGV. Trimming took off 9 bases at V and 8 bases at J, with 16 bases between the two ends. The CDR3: CASDRGVGEKLFF. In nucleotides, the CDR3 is TGTGCCAGTGACCGGGGGGTTGGGGAAAAACTGTTTTTT.